This T cell receptor (beta chain) was recovered during a study of Ad26.COV2.S vaccination and SARS-CoV-2 variants. Assay used: immunoSEQ multiplex PCR; TCRdb lists only in-frame clones, some missing. This sample yields some 480,000 clones, of which approximately 88% are seen a single time; roughly 13% belongs to the top ten. Germline CDR1 and CDR2: SGHTA and FQGNSA. The CDR3 totals 11 residues. V was cut by 2 bases and J by 5 bases, with 1 base left in between. General observations from the study: Placebo and vaccine recipients had non-spike TCR breadth that was similar. Measurements of TCR breadth and depth may have given underestimates of the total T cell responses.

To note about this clone: No antigen is known for it.

The treatment denotes: approximately 18 received Ad26.COV2.S at low or high dose, single or two shots; 5 received placebo; per-sample allocation not given. Day 63 after the first vaccine or placebo injection was the time point for sampling. Source: peripheral blood, taken in a trial of Ad26.COV2.S vaccine versus placebo. The chain joins TRBV7-2 to TRBJ2-4; no reliable D call. This receptor was obtained from a person aged 18-60 years who received the Ad26.COV2.S COVID-19 vaccine or a placebo. The DNA of the CDR3 is TGTGCCAGCAGCTTACAAAACATTCAGTACTTC. Protein product: CASSLQNIQYF.